A single sample is the source of the 24 T cell receptor beta chains below, sequenced in a study of beta chain features in type 1 diabetes. What was sequenced were expressed TCRB transcripts, since all of the isolated RNA had been reverse transcribed. Method: immunoSEQ multiplex PCR; TCRdb's copy keeps in-frame clones and lacks some. The profile shows roughly 400,000 clones, roughly 14% of them singletons. The source material was naive CD4+ T cells from blood. The receptors were sampled from a man under 40 in good health.

This clone has just a few counts. Within the sample, other DNA sequences also encode this same CDR3. V usage is TRBV5-1 and J usage is TRBJ2-7; 9 bases are a match to TRBD1. Germline V gene sequence: CDR1 SGHRS, CDR2 YFSETQ. This CDR3 comprises 14 residues. V lost 3 bases to trimming and J lost 1 base; unmatched junction nucleotides: 2. As DNA, the CDR3 is TGCGCCAGCAGCTCGGACAGGGGTTCCTACGAGCAGTACTTC. Residues: CASSSDRGSYEQYF.

This clone was detected only a few times. This chain connects TRBV29-1 to TRBJ1-2; 7 positions match TRBD1. The CDR3 has 15 residues. The J segment lost 2 bases and the V segment lost 3 bases, leaving 9 bases of the junction unmatched. Germline V lookup: CDR1 SQVTM, CDR2 ANQGSEA. For the CDR3, the DNA is TGCAGCGTTGAGACACTCCGGGACAGCAACTATGGCTACACCTTC. Translated, it gives CSVETLRDSNYGYTF.

This clone was seen a handful of times. This chain joins TRBV6-5 and TRBJ1-5; D is unresolved. From germline, CDR1 is MNHEY and CDR2 SVGAGI. This CDR3 has 14 amino acids. The ends were cut back, 6 bases at V and 0 bases at J, with 9 bases in the middle. CDR3 nucleotide sequence: TGTGCCAGCAGCAGGCACCATAGCAATCAGCCCCAGCATTTT. It codes for CASSRHHSNQPQHF.

This clone has only a few counts. The chain recombines TRBV30 with TRBJ2-4, with 8 bases that match TRBD1. This CDR3 has 13 amino acids. The germline V gene encodes CDR1 GTSNPN and CDR2 SVGIG (reference sequence). The trim removed 3 bases at V and 7 bases at J, leaving 5 bases unmatched. CDR3 sequence (DNA): TGTGCCTGGAGGGTACAGGGGGGTAACATTCAGTACTTC. Translation: CAWRVQGGNIQYF.

A few counts support this clone. J is TRBJ1-5 and V is TRBV2; no clear D. The V gene lost 1 base and the J gene lost 4 bases, with 14 bases spanning the gap. Per the germline V gene, CDR1 is SNHLY and CDR2 is FYNNEI. The length of the CDR3 is 16 residues. The CDR3 reads CASSEGGRRVNQPQHF. As DNA, the CDR3 is TGTGCCAGCAGTGAAGGGGGAAGGCGAGTAAATCAGCCCCAGCATTTT.

The rearrangement uses TRBV7-9 and TRBJ2-2; the match to TRBD2 covers 10 bases. The CDR3 is 17 amino acids. Germline loops: CDR1 SEHNR, CDR2 FQNEAQ (reference sequence). J gave up 1 base and V 4 bases, and 6 bases lay outside the gene matches. CDR3 DNA sequence: TGTGCCAGCAGCTCAATCAGACTAGCGGGGAACACCGGGGAGCTGTTTTTT. This translates into CASSSIRLAGNTGELFF.

This clone was recorded a few times. The chain joins TRBV5-6 to TRBJ2-3, with D possibly TRBD1 on 6 matching bases. Looked up from germline, CDR1 is SGHDT and CDR2 is YYEEEE. The CDR3 runs to 16 residues. Trimming stripped 1 base from V and 3 bases from J, with 15 bases between. The CDR3 sequence: CASSLFVGGWTDTQYF. CDR3 coding DNA: TGTGCCAGCAGCTTGTTTGTTGGGGGCTGGACAGATACGCAGTATTTT.

The chain links TRBV14 to TRBJ2-1, with 8 bases aligning to TRBD1. This CDR3 contains 16 residues. Germline lookup yields CDR1 SGHDN and CDR2 FVKESK. V lost 0 bases, J lost 7 bases, and 8 bases stayed unmatched. The CDR3 nucleotides read TGTGCCAGCAGCCAAGAACGCAGGACAGGGAGGAATGAGCAGTTCTTC. Its translation is CASSQERRTGRNEQFF.

This clone was counted between two and nine times. The V gene is TRBV9, the J gene TRBJ1-6, with TRBD1 identical over 9 bases. This CDR3 has 14 residues. V shed 6 bases, J shed 6 bases, and the junction held 4 bases outside the gene matches. Germline values: CDR1 SGDLS, CDR2 YYNGEE. This chain's CDR3 is CASTPTGGNSPLHF. DNA for the CDR3: TGTGCCAGCACCCCGACAGGGGGTAATTCACCCCTCCACTTT.

The chain employs TRBV2 and TRBJ2-3; TRBD1 might be the D (5 bases). The CDR3 has 16 residues. V lost 6 bases to trimming and J lost 2 bases, with 18 bases between them. Germline V gene sequence: CDR1 SNHLY, CDR2 FYNNEI. CDR3 nucleotide sequence: TGTGCCAGCAGCCCAGGGTGGGTGCCAGTCACAGATACGCAGTATTTT. Amino acid sequence: CASSPGWVPVTDTQYF.

In regard to this clone: Relative to the germline gene, one junction end is altered; a read error may explain this. The genes are TRBV6-1 and TRBJ2-5; possible D gene TRBD1, 5 bases. Germline V gene lookup returns CDR1 MNHNS and CDR2 SASEGT. CDR3 length: 12 amino acids. The CDR3 bases are TGTGCCAGCAGTGAAGCGGGTGGACACATAAACTTC. Encoded protein: CASSEAGGHINF.

The gene calls are TRBV10-3 and TRBJ2-7; D assignment may be TRBD1 or TRBD2 (6 bases each). With 2 bases removed from V and 2 bases from J, the gap between germline ends came to 16 bases. Germline V gene sequence: CDR1 ENHRY, CDR2 SYGVKD. The CDR3 length is 16 residues. CDR3 DNA sequence: TGTGCCATCAGTGAGCCCGGGGGTGACAGGCCCTACGAGCAGTACTTC. It yields the protein CAISEPGGDRPYEQYF.

The rearrangement joins TRBV7-2 to TRBJ1-2; D is unresolved. CDR3 length: 13 amino acids. Trimming took off 2 bases at V and 8 bases at J, with 12 bases between the two ends. Per germline, CDR1 SGHTA and CDR2 FQGNSA. CDR3 DNA: TGTGCCAGCAGCTTAACGGAATTATGGGGCTACACCTTC. It specifies CASSLTELWGYTF.

V and J are TRBV4-3 and TRBJ1-4; D remains ambiguous. Deletions cut 0 bases from V and 8 bases from J, with 7 bases between. Germline V gene data show CDR1 as LGHNA and CDR2 as YSLEER. CDR3 length: 13 amino acids. CDR3 loop: CASSQEPGEKLFF. The CDR3 nucleotides read TGCGCCAGCAGCCAAGAACCGGGAGAAAAACTGTTTTTT.

In this sample, this clone turned up a few times. V gene TRBV14 combines with J gene TRBJ2-7; the match to TRBD2 covers 10 bases. V was clipped by 3 bases and J by 3 bases; unmatched bases: 2. The germline gives CDR1 SGHDN, CDR2 FVKESK. The CDR3 has 14 residues. CDR3 in amino acids: CASSQWTSGYEQYF. Written as DNA, the CDR3 is TGTGCCAGCAGCCAGTGGACTAGCGGCTACGAGCAGTACTTC.

CDR3 residues: CSVALTGFYGYTF. CDR3 DNA: TGCAGCGTCGCGCTTACAGGGTTCTATGGCTACACCTTC. The rearrangement uses TRBV29-1 and TRBJ1-2, with TRBD1 as a possible D gene (6 bases). The CDR3 has 13 amino acids. The germline gives CDR1 SQVTM, CDR2 ANQGSEA. Trimming took off 6 bases at V and 4 bases at J, with 15 bases between the two ends.

V usage is TRBV9 and J usage is TRBJ2-3; 9 nucleotides agree with TRBD2. The CDR3 has 13 residues. Germline CDR1 SGDLS, CDR2 YYNGEE. After removal of 4 bases from V and 5 bases from J, the junction contained 2 bases not matched to a gene. For the CDR3, the DNA is TGTGCCAGCAGCCCAGCGGGGGGAGATACGCAGTATTTT. Translated, it gives CASSPAGGDTQYF.

The chain has TRBV4-1 and TRBJ2-1, with D possibly TRBD2 on 5 matching bases. The germline V gene encodes CDR1 MGHRA and CDR2 YSYEKL. V lost 3 bases to trimming and J lost 1 base, with 16 bases between them. The CDR3 sequence is 17 residues long. DNA for the CDR3: TGCGCCAGCAGCCACCCTCGGGGTGTTCGGTCCTACAATGAGCAGTTCTTC. This translates into CASSHPRGVRSYNEQFF.

This clone was seen a few times. The CDR3 spells CSVRDPFSNQPQHF. As DNA, the CDR3 is TGCAGCGTTCGGGACCCTTTCAGCAATCAGCCCCAGCATTTT. This rearrangement joins TRBV29-1 to TRBJ1-5; D is perhaps TRBD1 (5 bases). The CDR3 runs 14 residues. Per germline, CDR1 SQVTM and CDR2 ANQGSEA. Trimming shortened V by 5 bases and J by 1 base, and 12 bases separated the two germline ends.

The chain couples TRBV9 to TRBJ2-1, with D possibly being TRBD1 (6 bases). V lost 0 bases to trimming and J lost 7 bases, with 17 bases between them. This CDR3 has 16 residues. Germline V gene lookup returns CDR1 SGDLS and CDR2 YYNGEE. In DNA, the CDR3 is TGTGCCAGCAGCGTAGCGCCCCCGGGGACATCAAATGAGCAGTTCTTC. Protein product: CASSVAPPGTSNEQFF. Based on the CDR3 plus reference TRBV9 and TRBJ2-1, the full variable domain is DSGVTQTPKHLITATGQRVTLRCSPRSGDLSVYWYQQSLDQGLQFLIQYYNGEERAKGNILERFSAQQFPDLHSELNLSSLELGDSALYFCASSVAPPGTSNEQFFGPGTRLTVL.

This clone was detected ten times or more. The V and J genes are TRBV29-1 and TRBJ2-2; D gene unclear. Germline values: CDR1 SQVTM, CDR2 ANQGSEA. This CDR3 region has 13 residues. Trimming stripped 4 bases from V and 3 bases from J, with 9 bases between. CDR3 nucleotides: TGCAGCGTTGCAAGCAGTCACACCGGGGAGCTGTTTTTT. Protein sequence: CSVASSHTGELFF.

This clone has only a few counts. The rearrangement links TRBV10-3 to TRBJ2-7; TRBD2 agrees at 13 bases. V shed 10 bases, J shed 3 bases, and the junction held 3 bases outside the gene matches. Germline loops: CDR1 ENHRY, CDR2 SYGVKD. CDR3 size: 13 residues. CDR3 loop: CATGTSGIYEQYV. For the CDR3, the DNA is TGTGCCACCGGGACTAGCGGGATCTACGAGCAGTACGTC.

This sequence joins TRBV14 and TRBJ2-2; D not resolved. V was shortened by 1 base and J by 7 bases, with 7 bases between the two germline ends. The CDR3 is 13 residues long. The V gene's germline CDR1 is SGHDN and CDR2 FVKESK. CDR3 residues: CASSQARHGELFF. Written as DNA, the CDR3 is TGTGCCAGCAGCCAAGCCCGCCACGGGGAGCTGTTTTTT.

This clone has just a few counts. This rearrangement joins TRBV9 to TRBJ2-1, with D possibly matching TRBD2 (6 bases). CDR1 and CDR2 (germline): SGDLS, YYNGEE. The V and J ends lost 0 bases and 4 bases respectively, with 11 bases between them. This CDR3 comprises 15 residues. The CDR3 nucleotides read TGTGCCAGCAGCGTAGCTCGGACTACTTACAATGAGCAGTTCTTC. Protein sequence: CASSVARTTYNEQFF.